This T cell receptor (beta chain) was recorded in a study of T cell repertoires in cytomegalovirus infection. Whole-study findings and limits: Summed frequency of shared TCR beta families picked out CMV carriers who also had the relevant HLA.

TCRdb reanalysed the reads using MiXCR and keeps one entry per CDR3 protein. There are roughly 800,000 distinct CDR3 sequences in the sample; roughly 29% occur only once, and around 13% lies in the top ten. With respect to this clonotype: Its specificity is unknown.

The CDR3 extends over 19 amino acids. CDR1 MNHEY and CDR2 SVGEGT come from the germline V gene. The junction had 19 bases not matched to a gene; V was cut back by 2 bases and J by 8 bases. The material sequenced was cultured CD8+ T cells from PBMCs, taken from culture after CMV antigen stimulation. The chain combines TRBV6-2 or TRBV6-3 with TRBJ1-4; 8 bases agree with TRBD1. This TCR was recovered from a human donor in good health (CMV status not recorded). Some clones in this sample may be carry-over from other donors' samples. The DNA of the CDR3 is TGTGCCAGCAGTTACGGTCCGTTTCGACAGGGGACAAAGCGGGAAAAACTGTTTTTT. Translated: CASSYGPFRQGTKREKLFF.